This T cell receptor (beta chain) was observed in a study of blood T cell repertoires in COVID-19. The protocol was immunoSEQ multiplex PCR, while the TCRdb copy is restricted to in-frame clones and leaves out a portion. The profile covers about 200,000 clones, with roughly 90% appearing a single time and under 2% taken by the ten largest. Per germline, CDR1 SGHKS and CDR2 YYEKEE (reference sequence). The CDR3 sequence is 15 residues long. V dropped 0 bases and J dropped 4; count of bases not matched to a gene: 4. Specimen: peripheral blood. V usage is TRBV5-5 and J usage is TRBJ2-5, with 9 bases identical to TRBD2. The receptor was isolated from a man between 18 and 35 years old with active or convalescent COVID-19. The CDR3 DNA reads TGTGCCAGCAGCTTGGTGGCGGGGGGGCCAGAGACCCAGTACTTC. This translates into CASSLVAGGPETQYF.